These T cell receptor beta chains were read from a single sample in a study of blood T cell repertoires in COVID-19. The data were produced by immunoSEQ multiplex PCR, yet TCRdb's version contains in-frame clones alone and is incomplete. The sample has 30,000 to 35,000 clones, around 90% seen once. What was sequenced was peripheral blood. The source of these receptors is a human donor with active COVID-19. The donor label of this sample is uncertain. Both conserved end residues are part of each CDR3. Each record gives: D gene, clone size, V gene, J gene, CDR3 length, CDR3 protein, CDR3 DNA. The D gene is left open where the match is weak. Size values are once, few and many counts, or a class for expanded clones, and some rows have none.

d_call: -; clone_size: -; v_call: TRBV29-1; j_call: TRBJ2-4; cdr3_length: 15; cdr3_aa: CSVERAPGAKNIQYF; cdr3_nt: TGCAGCGTTGAACGAGCCCCGGGGGCCAAAAACATTCAGTACTTC
d_call: -; clone_size: -; v_call: TRBV15; j_call: TRBJ2-1; cdr3_length: 14; cdr3_aa: CATSREGLESEQFF; cdr3_nt: TGTGCCACCAGCAGAGAAGGTTTGGAGAGTGAGCAGTTCTTC
d_call: -; clone_size: -; v_call: TRBV21-1; j_call: TRBJ1-2; cdr3_length: 14; cdr3_aa: CASSKEPTERGYTF; cdr3_nt: TGTGCCAGCAGCAAAGAGCCGACAGAGCGAGGCTACACCTTC
d_call: TRBD2; clone_size: -; v_call: TRBV3-1/TRBV3-2; j_call: TRBJ2-1; cdr3_length: 17; cdr3_aa: CASSQERLAGDDNEQFF; cdr3_nt: TGTGCCAGCAGCCAAGAACGACTAGCGGGAGATGACAATGAGCAGTTCTTC
d_call: -; clone_size: -; v_call: TRBV29-1; j_call: TRBJ2-7; cdr3_length: 12; cdr3_aa: CSARPERDEQYF; cdr3_nt: TGCAGCGCCCGCCCCGAACGGGACGAGCAGTACTTC
d_call: TRBD1; clone_size: -; v_call: TRBV14; j_call: TRBJ1-6; cdr3_length: 17; cdr3_aa: CASSQAQGRRGLSTLHF; cdr3_nt: TGTGCCAGCAGCCAAGCACAGGGGCGGAGAGGATTGAGCACCCTCCACTTT
d_call: -; clone_size: -; v_call: TRBV5-1; j_call: TRBJ2-3; cdr3_length: 14; cdr3_aa: CASSLGSSTDTQYF; cdr3_nt: TGCGCCAGCAGTCTAGGGAGCAGCACAGATACGCAGTATTTT
d_call: -; clone_size: few; v_call: TRBV27; j_call: TRBJ2-7; cdr3_length: 13; cdr3_aa: CASSLLRSYEQYF; cdr3_nt: TGTGCCAGCAGTTTACTCAGGTCCTACGAGCAGTACTTC
d_call: TRBD2; clone_size: -; v_call: TRBV19; j_call: TRBJ2-5; cdr3_length: 16; cdr3_aa: CASSKVASGHQETQYF; cdr3_nt: TGTGCCAGTAGTAAGGTGGCTAGCGGACACCAAGAGACCCAGTACTTC
d_call: TRBD2; clone_size: -; v_call: TRBV4-1; j_call: TRBJ2-3; cdr3_length: 17; cdr3_aa: CASSQVPAGGRTDTQYF; cdr3_nt: TGCGCCAGCAGCCAAGTCCCAGCGGGGGGTCGCACAGATACGCAGTATTTT
d_call: TRBD2; clone_size: -; v_call: TRBV7-9; j_call: TRBJ2-1; cdr3_length: 17; cdr3_aa: CASSLLAGVVEGNEQFF; cdr3_nt: TGTGCCAGCAGCCTACTAGCGGGAGTAGTGGAGGGCAATGAGCAGTTCTTC
d_call: -; clone_size: -; v_call: TRBV28; j_call: TRBJ1-2; cdr3_length: 14; cdr3_aa: CASSQFTGVYGYTF; cdr3_nt: TGTGCCAGCAGCCAGTTCACAGGAGTCTATGGCTACACCTTC
d_call: -; clone_size: -; v_call: TRBV19; j_call: TRBJ2-3; cdr3_length: 13; cdr3_aa: CASSFTQGDTQYF; cdr3_nt: TGTGCCAGTAGTTTCACCCAGGGAGATACGCAGTATTTT
d_call: TRBD1; clone_size: few; v_call: TRBV3-1/TRBV3-2; j_call: TRBJ2-1; cdr3_length: 14; cdr3_aa: CASSPGQGVNEQFF; cdr3_nt: TGTGCCAGCAGCCCGGGACAGGGGGTCAATGAGCAGTTCTTC
d_call: -; clone_size: -; v_call: TRBV6-4; j_call: TRBJ1-6; cdr3_length: 14; cdr3_aa: CASSEGGPNSPLHF; cdr3_nt: TGTGCCAGCAGTGAAGGAGGCCCGAATTCACCCCTCCACTTT
d_call: -; clone_size: -; v_call: TRBV28; j_call: TRBJ2-4; cdr3_length: 17; cdr3_aa: CASSLSPPLAVKNIQYF; cdr3_nt: TGTGCCAGCAGTTTATCGCCTCCACTAGCTGTCAAAAACATTCAGTACTTC
d_call: -; clone_size: -; v_call: TRBV11-2; j_call: TRBJ2-7; cdr3_length: 13; cdr3_aa: CASSLVLLYEQYF; cdr3_nt: TGTGCCAGCAGCTTAGTCCTCCTCTACGAGCAGTACTTC
d_call: TRBD2; clone_size: once; v_call: TRBV7-9; j_call: TRBJ2-2; cdr3_length: 19; cdr3_aa: CATTASTSGRDANTGELFF; cdr3_nt: TGTGCCACCACAGCTTCTACTAGCGGGAGAGATGCGAACACCGGGGAGCTGTTTTTT
d_call: -; clone_size: -; v_call: TRBV27; j_call: TRBJ1-2; cdr3_length: 13; cdr3_aa: CASSLFGGDGYTF; cdr3_nt: TGTGCCAGCAGTTTATTCGGGGGAGATGGCTACACCTTC
d_call: -; clone_size: few; v_call: TRBV27; j_call: TRBJ1-1; cdr3_length: 15; cdr3_aa: CASSLSGAVNTEAFF; cdr3_nt: TGTGCCAGCAGTTTATCGGGGGCTGTGAACACTGAAGCTTTCTTT
d_call: -; clone_size: -; v_call: TRBV11-2; j_call: TRBJ2-3; cdr3_length: 10; cdr3_aa: CASKGYTQYF; cdr3_nt: TGTGCCAGCAAGGGGTATACGCAGTATTTT
d_call: TRBD1; clone_size: -; v_call: TRBV6-2/TRBV6-3; j_call: TRBJ2-6; cdr3_length: 15; cdr3_aa: CASSWTGPGANVLTF; cdr3_nt: TGTGCCAGCAGTTGGACAGGGCCCGGGGCCAACGTCCTGACTTTC
d_call: -; clone_size: -; v_call: TRBV7-6; j_call: TRBJ2-5; cdr3_length: 15; cdr3_aa: CASSLDIGRRETQYF; cdr3_nt: TGTGCCAGCAGCTTAGATATCGGTAGGCGGGAGACCCAGTACTTC
d_call: -; clone_size: -; v_call: TRBV5-1; j_call: TRBJ1-2; cdr3_length: 13; cdr3_aa: CASSLAQEYGYTF; cdr3_nt: TGCGCCAGCAGCTTGGCACAGGAGTATGGCTACACCTTC
d_call: -; clone_size: -; v_call: TRBV25-1; j_call: TRBJ1-2; cdr3_length: 13; cdr3_aa: CASTPPDSYGYTF; cdr3_nt: TGTGCCAGCACCCCTCCGGACAGCTATGGCTACACCTTC
d_call: TRBD1; clone_size: -; v_call: TRBV6-5; j_call: TRBJ1-3; cdr3_length: 15; cdr3_aa: CASSPTGYSGNTIYF; cdr3_nt: TGTGCCAGCAGTCCGACAGGGTACTCTGGAAACACCATATATTTT
d_call: TRBD1; clone_size: -; v_call: TRBV6-2/TRBV6-3; j_call: TRBJ1-2; cdr3_length: 14; cdr3_aa: CASSYSIGGGGYTF; cdr3_nt: TGTGCCAGCAGTTACTCGATAGGGGGCGGAGGCTACACCTTC
d_call: TRBD1; clone_size: -; v_call: TRBV9; j_call: TRBJ2-5; cdr3_length: 16; cdr3_aa: CASSVGDRGGQETQYF; cdr3_nt: TGTGCCAGCAGCGTAGGAGACAGGGGCGGACAAGAGACCCAGTACTTC